These 20 T cell receptor beta chains share one sample of origin, sequenced in a study of T cells after yellow fever vaccination. TCRdb fed the 5' RACE reads into MiXCR, producing one record per CDR3 protein. Of some 200,000 distinct CDR3 sequences listed, approximately 10% were seen once; the top ten hold 36%. The starting material was CD8+ T cells sorted from PBMCs, obtained 15 days after the yellow fever booster vaccination. The receptors here all came from a man aged 18 to 29 who received the YFV17D yellow fever vaccine.

This clonotype has more than one count but fewer than ten. The chain has TRBV7-6 and TRBJ1-3; D gene unclear. In germline, CDR1 is SGHVS, CDR2 FNYEAQ. V lost 0 bases and J 2 bases, leaving 5 bases between the germline ends. The CDR3 has 14 residues. CDR3 protein: CASSLAETGNTIYF. CDR3 sequence (DNA): TGTGCCAGCAGCTTAGCAGAAACTGGAAACACCATATATTTT.

V and J are TRBV28 and TRBJ2-3; 7 nucleotides line up with TRBD2. With 3 bases clipped from V and 5 bases from J, the junction kept 5 bases outside the gene matches. Germline V gives CDR1 MDHEN, CDR2 SYDVKM. The CDR3 is 14 amino acids. This CDR3 is CASSLGGVKDTQYF. The CDR3 nucleotides read TGTGCCAGCAGTTTGGGAGGGGTGAAAGATACGCAGTATTTT.

The chain recombines TRBV6-2 or TRBV6-3 with TRBJ2-7; no clear D. Germline CDR1 and CDR2: MNHEY and SVGEGT. Trimming removed 0 bases from V and 4 bases from J, with 7 bases in between. CDR3 length: 13 amino acids. For the CDR3, the DNA is TGTGCCAGCAGTTACTCACCACGATACGAGCAGTACGTC. Translating gives CASSYSPRYEQYV.

This clonotype was observed a handful of times. The chain is built from TRBV28 and TRBJ2-3, with TRBD2 matching 12 bases. Per the germline V gene, CDR1 is MDHEN and CDR2 is SYDVKM. CDR3 length: 16 amino acids. The ends lost 5 bases at V and 9 bases at J; junction bases unmatched: 12. CDR3 nucleotide sequence: TGTGCCAGCAGTCCATCGACTAGCGGGGGCCCGGGGACGCAGTATTTT. Translation gives CASSPSTSGGPGTQYF.

The chain has TRBV11-2 and TRBJ1-3; D gene uncertain. CDR1 is SGHAT and CDR2 is FQNNGV in the germline V gene. The CDR3 covers 19 residues. V was trimmed by 5 bases and J by 4 bases, leaving 27 bases between them. This CDR3 reads CASSASPGGSPFSGNTIYF. CDR3 DNA: TGTGCCAGCAGCGCCAGCCCAGGCGGGTCACCCTTCTCCGGAAACACCATATATTTT.

This clonotype was observed a few times. The CDR3 region is CASSVANYGYTF. In DNA form, the CDR3 reads TGTGCCAGCAGCGTAGCTAACTATGGCTACACCTTC. The chain combines TRBV9 with TRBJ1-2; D is ambiguous. Deletions cut 0 bases from V and 0 bases from J, with 0 bases between. Germline assignment: CDR1 SGDLS and CDR2 YYNGEE. The CDR3 length is 12 residues.

Ten or more counts support this clonotype. The chain carries TRBV4-3 and TRBJ2-5, with a weak D call TRBD2 (5 bases). V dropped 1 base and J dropped 2 bases, with 11 bases sitting between them. Germline V CDR1 and CDR2: LGHNA, YSLEER. The CDR3 extends over 15 amino acids. The CDR3: CASSQVFERQETQYF. Here the CDR3 DNA reads TGCGCCAGCAGCCAAGTGTTCGAGCGGCAAGAGACCCAGTACTTC.

The chain carries TRBV7-8 and TRBJ2-5, with D unclear. This CDR3 contains 14 residues. V was clipped by 6 bases and J by 1 base, with 12 bases between them. Germline CDR1 reads SGHVS; CDR2 reads FQNEAQ. This CDR3 reads CASRDPTTQETQYF. The CDR3 DNA is TGTGCCAGCAGGGACCCTACCACCCAAGAGACCCAGTACTTC.

Ten or more counts support this clonotype. The chain uses TRBV4-3 and TRBJ2-2; 8 positions agree with TRBD1. The CDR3 is 17 amino acids. Germline CDR1 LGHNA, CDR2 YSLEER. V shed 1 base and J 3 bases; nucleotides not matched to a gene: 7. As DNA, the CDR3 is TGCGCCAGCAGCCAAGGGTTCAGGGGGCTCGACACCGGGGAGCTGTTTTTT. This gives the protein CASSQGFRGLDTGELFF.

The genes are TRBV6-5 and TRBJ2-7, with TRBD2 as a possible D gene (7 bases). Trimming took 2 bases from V and 6 from J, leaving 14 bases between them. CDR1 MNHEY and CDR2 SVGAGI come from the germline V gene. CDR3 length: 14 residues. In DNA form, the CDR3 reads TGTGCCAGCAGTTACGGGGGGGCTGCCAGCGAGCAGTACGTC. Protein: CASSYGGAASEQYV.

This clonotype was seen only a few times. The rearrangement joins TRBV27 to TRBJ2-7; 8 bases align to TRBD1. Per the germline V gene, CDR1 is MNHEY and CDR2 is SMNVEV (reference sequence). The CDR3 is made up of 15 amino acids. V was clipped by 5 bases and J by 7 bases; unmatched bases: 13. CDR3 residues: CASSPGQGALIEQYF. The CDR3 nucleotides are TGTGCCAGCAGTCCAGGGCAGGGGGCACTAATAGAGCAGTACTTC.

There are many counts of this clonotype. V usage is TRBV3-1 and J usage is TRBJ2-5; TRBD2 matches at 8 bases. In germline, CDR1 is LGHDT, CDR2 YNNKEL (reference sequence). Germline trimming cut 0 bases from V and 0 bases from J; bases unmatched to any gene: 3. There are 16 residues in the CDR3. CDR3 protein: CASSQETRGDQETQYF. In DNA form, the CDR3 reads TGTGCCAGCAGCCAAGAAACGCGGGGGGACCAAGAGACCCAGTACTTC.

This clonotype was counted many times. This chain links TRBV7-2 with TRBJ2-2, with D unresolved. CDR1 SGHTA and CDR2 FQGNSA come from the germline V gene. V shed 5 bases and J shed 6 bases, with 13 bases lying between them. The CDR3 length is 14 residues. CDR3 protein: CASSATVGSGELFF. The CDR3 DNA is TGTGCCAGCAGCGCCACCGTAGGTTCCGGGGAGCTGTTTTTT.

V is TRBV20-1 and J is TRBJ2-3; 8 bases are shared with TRBD2. CDR3 length equals 15 residues. In germline, CDR1 is DFQATT, CDR2 SNEGSKA (reference sequence). Losses at the gene ends were 6 bases for V and 5 bases for J; bases not matched to a gene: 13. CDR3 loop: CSAGGAVRRIDTQYF. Written as DNA, the CDR3 is TGCAGTGCCGGGGGGGCAGTTCGAAGGATAGATACGCAGTATTTT.

This rearrangement joins TRBV20-1 to TRBJ1-4; D perhaps matches TRBD1 (5 bases). CDR1 and CDR2 (germline): DFQATT, SNEGSKA (reference sequence). The V end was cut by 2 bases, the J end by 0 bases, with 16 bases between. The CDR3 covers 17 residues. The DNA of the CDR3 is TGCAGTGCTAGAATTCTAGGACACTACCCAACTAATGAAAAACTGTTTTTT. The encoded protein is CSARILGHYPTNEKLFF.

The chain recombines TRBV4-3 with TRBJ1-6, with D perhaps matching TRBD1 (5 bases). Trimming left V 0 bases short and J 9 bases short, with 12 bases between. This CDR3 comprises 15 residues. Per germline, CDR1 LGHNA and CDR2 YSLEER. This CDR3 is CASSQDPGVVSPLHF. The CDR3 DNA follows: TGCGCCAGCAGCCAAGATCCGGGGGTGGTTTCACCCCTCCACTTT.

The chain is built from TRBV4-3 and TRBJ2-1; no definite D call. V lost 3 bases and J lost 4, with 19 bases in between. Germline V gene sequence: CDR1 LGHNA, CDR2 YSLEER. The CDR3 loop spans 17 amino acids. The CDR3 loop is CASSQVAVTRGYNEQFF. As DNA, the CDR3 is TGCGCCAGCAGCCAGGTCGCAGTCACCAGAGGATACAATGAGCAGTTCTTC.

This clonotype turned up a few times. The V gene is TRBV6-2 or TRBV6-3, the J gene TRBJ2-6; D not resolved. Trimming cost V 0 bases and J 0 bases, with 12 bases left between them. The CDR3 totals 18 residues. Germline CDR1 is MNHEY and CDR2 is SVGEGT. The CDR3 spells CASSYSSAQHSGANVLTF. The CDR3 coding sequence is TGTGCCAGCAGTTACTCGAGCGCCCAGCACTCTGGGGCCAACGTCCTGACTTTC.

This clonotype showed up many times. The rearrangement links TRBV6-6 to TRBJ2-3; a weak D match, TRBD2 (5 bases). The CDR3 contains 12 residues. Germline CDR1 reads MNHNY; CDR2 reads SVGAGI (reference sequence). V was clipped by 6 bases and J by 3 bases, with 7 bases between them. This CDR3 reads CASRWRTDTQYF. In DNA, the CDR3 is TGTGCCAGCAGGTGGAGGACAGATACGCAGTATTTT.

This clonotype was detected only a few times. The chain uses TRBV12-3 or TRBV12-4 and TRBJ2-3; 10 bases fit TRBD1. V shed 5 bases and J 3 bases; nucleotides not matched to a gene: 17. The CDR3 extends over 19 amino acids. This CDR3 is CASSPRTGGRAGPTDTQYF. Written as DNA, the CDR3 is TGTGCCAGCAGTCCCCGGACAGGGGGGAGGGCGGGGCCTACAGATACGCAGTATTTT.